This is a list of T cell receptor beta chains from one sample in a study of cytomegalovirus exposure and HLA in healthy donors. Assay: immunoSEQ multiplex PCR; the TCRdb copy retains only in-frame clones and omits some. The data hold approximately 130,000 clones, with around 77% observed a single time. The sample comprised PBMCs. The receptors here all came from a man aged 50 to 60 in good health and CMV-seronegative. The CDR3 runs from the conserved cysteine through the conserved F or W. D genes are given only for firm matches. A clone size is listed for some rows: how often the clone was seen (once, few, many), or a class if it is expanded.

J gene | D gene | clone size | V gene | CDR3 protein | CDR3 DNA
TRBJ1-2 | - | - | TRBV7-9 | CASSLQGNYGYTF | TGTGCCAGCAGCTTACAGGGGAACTATGGCTACACCTTC
TRBJ2-6 | - | - | TRBV6-1 | CASSDLPGAGANVLTF | TGTGCCAGCAGTGACCTCCCAGGGGCTGGGGCCAACGTCCTGACTTTC
TRBJ1-2 | - | few | TRBV11-2 | CASGPRGSRFSANYGYTF | TGTGCCAGCGGGCCCAGGGGCAGCAGGTTTTCAGCTAACTATGGCTACACCTTC
TRBJ2-2 | - | - | TRBV9 | CASSKAGNTGELFF | TGTGCCAGCAGCAAAGCGGGGAACACCGGGGAGCTGTTTTTT
TRBJ1-2 | - | - | TRBV28 | CASSLTEGTYGYTF | TGTGCCAGCAGTTTAACGGAGGGGACCTATGGCTACACCTTC
TRBJ2-1 | - | - | TRBV2 | CASSDRSSEQFF | TGTGCCAGCAGTGATCGGAGCAGTGAGCAGTTCTTC
TRBJ2-2 | TRBD1 | once | TRBV18 | CASSPPDRETGELFF | TGTGCCAGCTCACCACCGGACAGGGAAACCGGGGAGCTGTTTTTT
TRBJ2-2 | - | - | TRBV18 | CASSPPASGRHTGELFF | TGTGCCAGCTCACCACCGGCCAGCGGGCGACACACCGGGGAGCTGTTTTTT
TRBJ2-1 | TRBD2 | - | TRBV29-1 | CSAGGVSYNEQFF | TGCAGCGCGGGGGGGGTCTCCTACAATGAGCAGTTCTTC
TRBJ2-7 | TRBD2 | - | TRBV4-3 | CASSQERRGRTSGRNEQYF | TGCGCCAGCAGCCAAGAACGCAGGGGGAGGACTAGCGGGAGAAACGAGCAGTACTTC
TRBJ1-2 | - | - | TRBV14 | CASSPLGGENGYTF | TGTGCCAGCAGCCCCCTGGGGGGGGAAAATGGCTACACCTTC
TRBJ1-2 | TRBD1 | few | TRBV6-1 | CASSESGQAYYGYTF | TGTGCCAGCAGTGAGTCGGGACAGGCCTACTATGGCTACACCTTC
TRBJ2-5 | TRBD2 | - | TRBV6-6 | CASSLGLAKSRETQYF | TGTGCCAGCAGTTTAGGACTAGCGAAGTCCCGAGAGACCCAGTACTTC
TRBJ2-7 | TRBD2 | once | TRBV10-1 | CASSGTSGTYEQYF | TGCGCCAGCAGTGGGACTAGCGGGACCTACGAGCAGTACTTC
TRBJ2-5 | - | - | TRBV5-4 | CASSNPAGKGETQYF | TGTGCCAGCAGCAACCCTGCAGGGAAAGGGGAGACCCAGTACTTC
TRBJ2-1 | - | - | TRBV5-6 | CASSLGDSYNEQFF | TGTGCCAGCAGCTTGGGGGACTCGTACAATGAGCAGTTCTTC
TRBJ2-7 | - | - | TRBV27 | CASSLMETYEQYF | TGTGCCAGCAGTTTAATGGAGACCTACGAGCAGTACTTC
TRBJ2-3 | - | - | TRBV5-6 | CASSLNREAQYF | TGTGCCAGCAGCTTGAATAGGGAGGCACAGTATTTT
TRBJ2-7 | - | - | TRBV11-2 | CASSLQPTYEQYF | TGTGCCAGCAGCTTACAACCTACCTACGAGCAGTACTTC
TRBJ2-1 | TRBD2 | - | TRBV10-3 | CAISESKASGSTFGEQFF | TGTGCCATCAGTGAGTCGAAGGCTAGCGGGAGCACTTTTGGTGAGCAGTTCTTC
TRBJ2-1 | - | - | TRBV11-2 | CASSLEGRHEQFF | TGTGCCAGCAGCTTAGAGGGCCGCCATGAGCAGTTCTTC
TRBJ2-1 | TRBD2 | - | TRBV28 | CASSLSPSGTAGEQFF | TGTGCCAGCAGTTTATCTCCTAGCGGTACAGCGGGTGAGCAGTTCTTC
TRBJ2-7 | TRBD2 | - | TRBV27 | CASSLYGGSEQYF | TGTGCCAGCAGTTTATATGGCGGGAGCGAGCAGTACTTC
TRBJ2-2 | - | - | TRBV6-5 | CASSLQVTGELFF | TGTGCCAGCAGTCTTCAGGTCACCGGGGAGCTGTTTTTT
TRBJ2-3 | TRBD2 | few | TRBV4-2 | CASSPSSGRPTDTQYF | TGTGCCAGCAGCCCATCTAGCGGGAGGCCAACAGATACGCAGTATTTT
TRBJ2-5 | TRBD2 | few | TRBV27 | CASGDTSEETQYF | TGTGCCAGCGGTGACACTAGCGAAGAGACCCAGTACTTC
TRBJ1-1 | - | few | TRBV29-1 | CSVVTGREAFF | TGCAGCGTTGTTACAGGGCGTGAAGCTTTCTTT
TRBJ1-3 | TRBD1 | - | TRBV5-1 | CASSAGQSSGNTIYF | TGCGCCAGCAGCGCGGGACAGTCCTCTGGAAACACCATATATTTT
TRBJ2-5 | - | - | TRBV5-6 | CASSLVAGEQYF | TGTGCCAGCAGCTTGGTGGCTGGGGAGCAGTACTTC
TRBJ2-7 | - | - | TRBV18 | CASSPPRGAYEQYF | TGTGCCAGCTCACCACCCCGCGGAGCATACGAGCAGTACTTC
TRBJ2-5 | - | - | TRBV28 | CASVGGSESAQYF | TGTGCCAGCGTGGGGGGTTCCGAGTCTGCCCAGTACTTC
TRBJ1-1 | - | - | TRBV30 | CAWSRDGVEAFF | TGTGCCTGGAGCAGGGATGGGGTTGAAGCTTTCTTT
TRBJ2-3 | - | - | TRBV11-3 | CASSLVTGPTSTDTQYF | TGTGCCAGCAGCTTAGTAACAGGGCCAACTAGCACAGATACGCAGTATTTT
TRBJ1-1 | - | - | TRBV6-1 | CASSDREAFF | TGTGCCAGCAGTGACAGGGAAGCTTTCTTT
TRBJ1-5 | TRBD1 | - | TRBV19 | CASLPADRGHQPQHF | TGTGCCAGCCTCCCCGCAGACAGGGGACATCAGCCCCAGCATTTT
TRBJ2-3 | - | - | TRBV28 | CASSPPNWEFSTDTQYF | TGTGCCAGCAGTCCCCCGAATTGGGAGTTTAGCACAGATACGCAGTATTTT
TRBJ2-7 | TRBD2 | - | TRBV6-1 | CASKTPTAGSYEQYF | TGTGCCAGCAAAACCCCAACAGCGGGATCGTACGAGCAGTACTTC
TRBJ2-7 | - | - | TRBV18 | CASSPAGMRGEQYF | TGTGCCAGCTCACCTGCAGGGATGCGCGGCGAGCAGTACTTC
TRBJ1-2 | - | once | TRBV28 | CASSPGSSLTYGYTF | TGTGCCAGCAGCCCGGGGTCTTCGCTGACCTATGGCTACACCTTC
TRBJ2-7 | - | - | TRBV25-1 | CASSEMVSGWYEQYF | TGTGCCAGCAGTGAAATGGTTAGCGGATGGTACGAGCAGTACTTC
TRBJ2-7 | TRBD1 | - | TRBV27 | CASSSGQGVPNEQYF | TGTGCCAGCAGTTCTGGGCAGGGGGTCCCCAACGAGCAGTACTTC
TRBJ2-2 | TRBD1 | - | TRBV29-1 | CSGGWDRNTGELFF | TGCAGCGGTGGGTGGGACAGAAACACCGGGGAGCTGTTTTTT
TRBJ1-5 | TRBD1 | - | TRBV28 | CASSPGTGGTQPQHF | TGTGCCAGCAGTCCCGGGACAGGGGGCACTCAGCCCCAGCATTTT
TRBJ1-2 | TRBD1 | - | TRBV6-1 | CASSEAMSTGHYGYTF | TGTGCCAGCAGTGAAGCTATGTCGACAGGGCACTATGGCTACACCTTC
TRBJ2-4 | TRBD1 | few | TRBV6-1 | CASSEFRFLQGGKNIQYF | TGTGCCAGCAGTGAATTTAGGTTCTTACAGGGGGGCAAAAACATTCAGTACTTC
TRBJ2-1 | TRBD2 | - | TRBV5-4 | CASNWGGEWEQFF | TGTGCCAGCAATTGGGGGGGAGAATGGGAGCAGTTCTTC
TRBJ1-6 | - | - | TRBV30 | CAWSHTPGGSPLHF | TGTGCCTGGAGTCATACTCCCGGAGGATCACCCCTCCACTTT
TRBJ1-1 | - | - | TRBV20-1 | CSARDRQKAFF | TGCAGTGCTAGAGATCGTCAGAAAGCTTTCTTT
TRBJ2-4 | - | once | TRBV7-6 | CASSPVAKNIQYF | TGTGCCAGCAGCCCAGTAGCCAAAAACATTCAGTACTTC
TRBJ1-1 | TRBD1 | once | TRBV5-1 | CASSLLRGTGKFKAFF | TGCGCCAGCAGCTTGCTCAGGGGGACAGGGAAGTTTAAAGCTTTCTTT
TRBJ2-1 | TRBD2 | - | TRBV7-2 | CASSLGGRAGGNEQFF | TGTGCCAGCAGCTTAGGAGGGAGGGCCGGGGGCAATGAGCAGTTCTTC
TRBJ2-3 | TRBD2 | - | TRBV9 | CASSVFPSGTNTDTQYF | TGTGCCAGCAGCGTATTCCCTAGCGGAACAAACACAGATACGCAGTATTTT
TRBJ1-1 | - | once | TRBV5-4 | CASSWGGAEAFF | TGTGCCAGCAGCTGGGGGGGGGCTGAAGCTTTCTTT
TRBJ1-5 | - | many | TRBV6-1 | CASSAGVGVSSNQPQHF | TGTGCCAGCAGTGCTGGGGTCGGGGTCTCAAGCAATCAGCCCCAGCATTTT
TRBJ1-5 | - | - | TRBV28 | CASPPVTGKPNQPQHF | TGTGCCAGCCCTCCTGTCACGGGGAAACCCAATCAGCCCCAGCATTTT